A selection of T cell receptor beta chains follows, all from one sample in a study of breast tumors, draining lymph nodes, adjacent tissues. TCRdb re-derived calls from the multiplex PCR reads in MiXCR, one entry per CDR3 protein. This table holds over 250,000 distinct CDR3 sequences, roughly 31% found once. The material sequenced was axillary lymph node tissue. These receptors were taken from a female donor with breast cancer. Some clones in this sample may be carry-over from other donors' samples. CDR3s leave out the opening cysteine and the closing phenylalanine or tryptophan. Some rows mark clone size as missing; the rest say once, few, many or name a class of expanded clone.

clone_size j_call v_call cdr3_aa
many TRBJ2-7 TRBV11-1 ASTPNQGIHEQY
many TRBJ2-4 TRBV10-1 ASSVRQGTKIAKNIQY
. TRBJ2-1 TRBV6-2/TRBV6-3 ASSNFLARNEQF
. TRBJ1-4 TRBV2 ASSEGGLNEKLF
many TRBJ2-5 TRBV7-9 ALRREARETQY
. TRBJ1-4 TRBV2 ASTTFEKLF
. TRBJ2-5 TRBV29-1 STQQGQETQY
many TRBJ2-5 TRBV20-1 SAPTGTGGTQY
. TRBJ1-6 TRBV7-9 ASSQDLPGGGSSPLH
once TRBJ1-4 TRBV7-9 ASSWGTINEKLF
many TRBJ2-1 TRBV10-1 ARRTSGSGGYNEQF
few TRBJ1-1 TRBV10-3 AISSTDNTEAF
many TRBJ2-1 TRBV29-1 SVVMFLRVDGNEQF
many TRBJ1-3 TRBV2 ASSPDRDNTIY
. TRBJ2-2 TRBV4-1 ASSQEFQAANTGELF
. TRBJ2-4 TRBV5-1 ASSLQGGDIQY
. TRBJ1-5 TRBV27 ASSLSGGARNQPQH
. TRBJ1-1 TRBV11-1 ASSSETARTENTEAF
many TRBJ2-7 TRBV2 ASAVTGGGEQY
. TRBJ2-5 TRBV19 ASSILSGRGNETQY
. TRBJ1-2 TRBV29-1 GVGSGGGHGYT
few TRBJ2-7 TRBV6-6 ASRPAGPNGDYEQY
few TRBJ1-6 TRBV20-1 SATTGYSPLH
few TRBJ2-1 TRBV28 ASRSDRTSGYNEQF
many TRBJ2-1 TRBV5-1 ASRETGFWTSGKYNEQF
many TRBJ1-2 TRBV6-5 ASSYGRGQGGSYT
. TRBJ2-7 TRBV18 ASSPGGLHDVYEQY
. TRBJ1-2 TRBV19 ASGQGALYGYT
. TRBJ2-4 TRBV19 ASSAGQGAEAKNIQY
few TRBJ2-5 TRBV28 ASSLKTATQY
. TRBJ2-7 TRBV30 AWSPKDRVTYEQY
many TRBJ2-5 TRBV11-2 ASSLEGVLAGTETQY
. TRBJ1-1 TRBV2 ASSGKPTEAF
many TRBJ1-6 TRBV27 ASSFSGTGRSPLH
. TRBJ1-4 TRBV7-2 ASRQGAEDEKLF
many TRBJ2-3 TRBV5-1 ASSLPDTTDTQY
many TRBJ1-6 TRBV11-2 ASYFRGRGSSYNSPLH
many TRBJ2-1 TRBV9 ASSSSRQNNEQF
. TRBJ2-3 TRBV6-2/TRBV6-3 ASSYSKGLAGGDTQY
many TRBJ1-2 TRBV5-1 ASSFEGTGYFYGYT
. TRBJ1-6 TRBV2 ASSELQGSYNSPLH
once TRBJ1-1 TRBV5-1 ASSLVRTGSNTEAF
many TRBJ2-1 TRBV7-2 ASSSHASGYNEQF
many TRBJ2-7 TRBV20-1 SADRVVSYEQY
. TRBJ2-7 TRBV6-2/TRBV6-3 ASSSFTSGDYEQY
many TRBJ2-1 TRBV5-4 ASSSGTVPHNEQF
many TRBJ2-7 TRBV11-2 ASSFGSRYEQY
few TRBJ1-2 TRBV28 ASSLGGRYGYT
few TRBJ2-1 TRBV11-3 ASSLDMGGGLWDEQF
. TRBJ2-4 TRBV29-1 SVGIAKNIQY
many TRBJ2-1 TRBV7-8 ASRLQTWSSYNEQF
many TRBJ1-5 TRBV12-3/TRBV12-4 ASSFLDQPQH
many TRBJ1-2 TRBV4-1 ASSQLNGGYT
many TRBJ2-1 TRBV19 ASSMASGNYNEQF
many TRBJ2-2 TRBV20-1 SARVLAGPTGELF
. TRBJ1-2 TRBV20-1 SARVGGYT
few TRBJ2-7 TRBV3-1 ASTPNPGYEQY
many TRBJ1-2 TRBV7-9 ASSLGQTYGYT
many TRBJ2-5 TRBV4-1 ASSQLGVETQY